The entry below gives a single T cell receptor beta chain sequence along with its context. CDR1 is MNHEY and CDR2 is SVGAGI in the germline V gene. The CDR3 length is 12 residues. J gave up 4 bases and V 4 bases, and 0 bases lay outside the gene matches. The data belong to a study of blood T cell repertoires in COVID-19. Measured with immunoSEQ multiplex PCR; TCRdb has only the in-frame clones, and not every one. Here the sample spans roughly 87,000 clones, around 88% being singletons. The receptor comes from a human donor in a cohort sampled during active COVID-19. This sequence joins TRBV6-5 and TRBJ1-2; TRBD1 matches at 7 bases. The specimen was peripheral blood. DNA of the CDR3: TGTGCCAGCAGTTCAGGGGGCTATGGCTACACCTTC. Translated, it gives CASSSGGYGYTF.